The 12 T cell receptor beta chains below come from one sample, sequenced in a study of T-cell memory formation after mild COVID-19. Via MiXCR, TCRdb re-called the 5' RACE reads, giving one row per CDR3 protein. Of about 350,000 distinct CDR3 sequences listed, 25% to 30% are singletons. Sequences were obtained from PBMCs or a T cell subset sorted from them (not recorded which). All receptors come from an adult woman who had mild COVID-19 (a few samples of this study predate the infection). Cell type and time point are not known.

The chain uses TRBV24-1 and TRBJ2-2, with 7 bases aligning to TRBD1. CDR3 length equals 14 residues. Trimming cost V 9 bases and J 5 bases; bases outside gene matches: 8. Germline lookup yields CDR1 KGHDR and CDR2 SFDVKD. The CDR3 DNA reads TGTGCCACCGCAGAGCGACAGGGAACCGGGGAGCTGTTTTTT. Translated, it gives CATAERQGTGELFF.

The chain is built from TRBV27 and TRBJ2-7, with 8 bases matching TRBD1. The CDR3 extends over 15 amino acids. Per the germline V gene, CDR1 is MNHEY and CDR2 is SMNVEV (reference sequence). The V segment lost 6 bases and the J segment 0 bases; nucleotides outside the gene matches: 7. CDR3 nucleotides: TGTGCCAGCAGAAGGGCAGGGGGCATCTCCTACGAGCAGTACTTC. Translation gives CASRRAGGISYEQYF.

The J gene is TRBJ2-1, the V gene TRBV15, with TRBD2 matching 7 bases. Germline V lookup: CDR1 LNHNV, CDR2 YYDKDF (reference sequence). The CDR3 totals 15 residues. The J segment lost 5 bases and the V segment lost 1 base, leaving 5 bases of the junction unmatched. As DNA, the CDR3 is TGTGCCACCAGCAGAGGAGCGGGATCTAACAATGAGCAGTTCTTC. It codes for CATSRGAGSNNEQFF.

This chain links TRBV20-1 with TRBJ2-1; 10 nucleotides agree with TRBD2. Per germline, CDR1 DFQATT and CDR2 SNEGSKA (reference sequence). V trimming: 6 bases; J trimming: 8 bases; junction bases outside the gene matches: 10. There are 14 residues in the CDR3. As DNA, the CDR3 is TGCAGTGCAAAGAGCGGGAGGGCCTTGGATGAGCAGTTCTTC. Protein sequence: CSAKSGRALDEQFF.

The rearrangement joins TRBV4-3 to TRBJ1-1; no clear D gene. The CDR3 covers 17 residues. Germline values: CDR1 LGHNA, CDR2 YSLEER. Trimming removed 0 bases at V and 4 bases at J, with 18 bases between. The CDR3 sequence: CASSQEPRRVKGTEAFF. Written as DNA, the CDR3 is TGCGCCAGCAGCCAAGAACCCCGACGGGTAAAGGGCACTGAAGCTTTCTTT.

The CDR3 DNA reads as TGCAGTGCTCAACAGGGGAGGAATTCACCCCTCCACTTT. Its translation is CSAQQGRNSPLHF. The rearrangement links TRBV20-1 to TRBJ1-6, with 7 bases matching TRBD1. Germline V lookup: CDR1 DFQATT, CDR2 SNEGSKA (reference sequence). CDR3 length: 13 residues. V dropped 5 bases and J dropped 7; count of bases not matched to a gene: 5.

This sequence joins TRBV6-2 or TRBV6-3 and TRBJ2-7, with D perhaps assigned TRBD1 or TRBD2 (6 bases each). The V end lost 2 bases, the J end lost 3 bases, and 8 bases lay between the germline ends. The germline V gene encodes CDR1 MNHEY and CDR2 SVGEGT. The CDR3 length is 13 residues. CDR3 region: CASSYGGRYEQYF. CDR3 sequence (DNA): TGTGCCAGCAGTTACGGGGGGCGCTACGAGCAGTACTTC.

The chain joins TRBV7-2 to TRBJ2-1; unclear D gene. The CDR3 has 12 amino acids. Germline V gene sequence: CDR1 SGHTA, CDR2 FQGNSA. The ends were cut back, 6 bases at V and 5 bases at J, with 8 bases in the middle. This CDR3 reads CASRSTNNEQFF. Here the CDR3 DNA reads TGTGCCAGCAGGTCGACGAACAATGAGCAGTTCTTC.

This clonotype was seen only a few times. The chain's CDR3 is CASSYYSWRHTDTQYF. The CDR3 DNA follows: TGTGCCAGCAGTTACTACTCATGGCGGCACACAGATACGCAGTATTTT. The rearrangement uses TRBV6-5 and TRBJ2-3, with no clear D. The V end was cut by 1 base, the J end by 2 bases, with 13 bases between. Germline CDR1 is MNHEY and CDR2 is SVGAGI. The CDR3 is made up of 16 amino acids.

This clonotype was picked up one time. This chain connects TRBV4-1 to TRBJ1-2, with TRBD1 as a possible D gene (5 bases). Germline V gives CDR1 MGHRA, CDR2 YSYEKL. V lost 0 bases and J 4 bases, leaving 12 bases between the germline ends. This CDR3 is 15 amino acids long. Here the CDR3 reads CASSQDLQGGYGYTF. CDR3 coding DNA: TGCGCCAGCAGCCAAGATCTTCAGGGAGGCTATGGCTACACCTTC.

The J gene is TRBJ2-1, the V gene TRBV4-3; 9 nucleotides line up with TRBD2. The CDR3 length is 16 residues. Germline V gene sequence: CDR1 LGHNA, CDR2 YSLEER. The ends lost 0 bases at V and 4 bases at J; junction bases unmatched: 4. CDR3 residues: CASSQDHAGGYNEQFF. Written as DNA, the CDR3 is TGCGCCAGCAGCCAAGATCACGCGGGGGGGTACAATGAGCAGTTCTTC.

This clonotype occurred many times. Written as DNA, the CDR3 is TGTGCCAGCAGCCGAAGTGGGACAGGGGGCTCCTACGAGCAGTACTTC. This translates into CASSRSGTGGSYEQYF. The chain recombines TRBV7-9 with TRBJ2-7; 11 nucleotides align to TRBD1. Germline values: CDR1 SEHNR, CDR2 FQNEAQ (reference sequence). Germline trimming cut 5 bases from V and 0 bases from J; bases unmatched to any gene: 6. The CDR3 length is 16 residues.